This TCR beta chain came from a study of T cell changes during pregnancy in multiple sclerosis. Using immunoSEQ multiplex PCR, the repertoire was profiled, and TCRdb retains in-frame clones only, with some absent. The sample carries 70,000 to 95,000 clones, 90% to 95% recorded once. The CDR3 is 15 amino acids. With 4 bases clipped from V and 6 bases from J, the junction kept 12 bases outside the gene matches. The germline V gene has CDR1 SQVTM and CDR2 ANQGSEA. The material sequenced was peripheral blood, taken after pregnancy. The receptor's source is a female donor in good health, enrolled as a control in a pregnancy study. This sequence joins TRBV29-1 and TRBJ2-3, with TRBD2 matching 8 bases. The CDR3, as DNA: TGCAGCGTTGTCGGGCTGGGCGGCGGGGGGGATACGCAGTATTTT. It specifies CSVVGLGGGGDTQYF.